This T cell receptor (beta chain) was sequenced during a study of Ad26.COV2.S vaccination and SARS-CoV-2 variants. Turning to the study itself: This donor came from the COV1001 trial of Ad26.COV2.S. Study observations and caveats: It was vaccine recipients, not placebo recipients, who had the higher spike-specific TCR breadth.

About this clone itself: What it binds is not known.

Treatment given: approximately 18 received Ad26.COV2.S at low or high dose, single or two shots; 5 received placebo; per-sample allocation not given. On day 63 after the first injection, vaccine and placebo recipients gave samples. Measured with immunoSEQ multiplex PCR; TCRdb has only the in-frame clones, and not every one. This table holds more than 300,000 clones, about 85% found once. The CDR3 consists of 14 residues. Per the germline V gene, CDR1 is ENHRY and CDR2 is SYGVKD. Trimming took off 11 bases at V and 4 bases at J, with 20 bases between the two ends. This chain connects TRBV10-3 to TRBJ1-1; maybe TRBD1 (5 bases). The source is a person aged 18 to 59 who received the Ad26.COV2.S COVID-19 vaccine or a placebo. Material: peripheral blood, obtained in a trial of Ad26.COV2.S vaccine versus placebo. CDR3 residues: CASREGRTFTEAFF. Written as DNA, the CDR3 is TGTGCCTCCAGGGAGGGGAGGACGTTCACTGAAGCTTTCTTT.